This TCR beta chain is from a study of T cell responses to AZD1222 COVID-19 vaccine. Notes on the study in general: Among the donors, most were white British and more were female, and clonal diversity was possibly underestimated. Without day 14 samples, only post-peak T cell repertoires were studied.

The CDR3 length is 18 residues. Per germline, CDR1 SEHNR and CDR2 FQNEAQ (reference sequence). V was clipped by 1 base and J by 3 bases; unmatched bases: 12. Sequenced by immunoSEQ multiplex PCR; TCRdb stores in-frame clones only, minus some. Found here are under 110,000 clones, more than 70% of them singletons; the top ten hold roughly 10%. As to this clone: Its specificity is unknown.

The clonotype was recovered from an adult who received the AZD1222 COVID-19 vaccine. This sample comprised peripheral blood, obtained 28 days after the second AZD1222 dose. The V call is TRBV7-9, the J call TRBJ2-1; TRBD1 matches at 7 bases. CDR3 DNA sequence: TGTGCCAGCAGCTTAGTTGTTGGGGTACAGGGGCACTACAATGAGCAGTTCTTC. The encoded protein is CASSLVVGVQGHYNEQFF.